This T cell receptor (beta chain) was identified during a study of blood T cells in healthy people across ages. Study-wide background: About one barcoded beta molecule per two T cells came from capture by template switching.

Combining a sample-barcoded 5' primer with a J-beta primer mix, a second PCR ran for roughly 7 to 11 cycles. TCRdb re-called the 5' RACE reads with MiXCR, one entry per CDR3 protein. The sample records 700,000 to 950,000 distinct CDR3 sequences, about 42% being singletons. This clonotype occurred a few times. The CDR3 totals 15 residues. Per the germline V gene, CDR1 is SGHRS and CDR2 is YFSETQ. Trimming left V 0 bases short and J 6 bases short, with 14 bases between. Each of the donors had roughly 10 milliliters of peripheral blood drawn into EDTA-treated Vacutainer tubes. Each sample used at least 6 million PBMCs.

The TCR originated in a woman aged 55 to 70 in good health. The V gene is TRBV5-1, the J gene TRBJ2-3; maybe TRBD1 (7 bases). Sequencing used blood. CDR3 in DNA: TGCGCCAGCAGCTTGGTCGGAGGGGGCTGGGATACGCAGTATTTT. Its protein product is CASSLVGGGWDTQYF.